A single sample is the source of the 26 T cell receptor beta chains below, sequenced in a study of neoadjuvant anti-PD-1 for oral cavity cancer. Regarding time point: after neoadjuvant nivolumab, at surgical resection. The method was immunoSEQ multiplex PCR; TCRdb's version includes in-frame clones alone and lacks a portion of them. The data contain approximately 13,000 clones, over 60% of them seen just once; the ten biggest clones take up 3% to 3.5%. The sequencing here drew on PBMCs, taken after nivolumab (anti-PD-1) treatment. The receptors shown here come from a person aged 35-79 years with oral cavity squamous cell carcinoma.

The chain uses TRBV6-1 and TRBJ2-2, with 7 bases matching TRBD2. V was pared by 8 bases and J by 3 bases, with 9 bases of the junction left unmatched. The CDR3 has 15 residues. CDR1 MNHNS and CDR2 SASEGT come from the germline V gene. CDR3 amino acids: CASRLMAGDTGELFF. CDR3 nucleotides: TGTGCCAGCCGACTAATGGCGGGAGACACCGGGGAGCTGTTTTTT.

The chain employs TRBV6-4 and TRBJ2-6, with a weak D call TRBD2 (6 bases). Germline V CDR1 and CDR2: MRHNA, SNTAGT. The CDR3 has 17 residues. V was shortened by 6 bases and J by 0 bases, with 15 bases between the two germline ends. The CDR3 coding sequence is TGTGCCAGCAGCCCCGTGGGAGGCTTCTCTGGGGCCAACGTCCTGACTTTC. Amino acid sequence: CASSPVGGFSGANVLTF.

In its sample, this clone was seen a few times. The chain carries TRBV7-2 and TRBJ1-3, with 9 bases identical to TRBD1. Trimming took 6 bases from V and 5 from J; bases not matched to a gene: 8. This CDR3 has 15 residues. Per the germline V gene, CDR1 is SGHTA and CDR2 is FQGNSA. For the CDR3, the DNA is TGTGCCAGCAGATTCGGGACAGGGTCGCGAAACACCATATATTTT. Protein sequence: CASRFGTGSRNTIYF.

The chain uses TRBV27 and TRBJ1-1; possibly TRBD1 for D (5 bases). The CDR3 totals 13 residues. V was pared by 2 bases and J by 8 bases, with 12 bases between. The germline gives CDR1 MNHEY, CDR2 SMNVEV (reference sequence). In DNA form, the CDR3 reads TGTGCCAGCAGTTTACGGGACCCATCCGAAGCTTTCTTT. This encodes CASSLRDPSEAFF.

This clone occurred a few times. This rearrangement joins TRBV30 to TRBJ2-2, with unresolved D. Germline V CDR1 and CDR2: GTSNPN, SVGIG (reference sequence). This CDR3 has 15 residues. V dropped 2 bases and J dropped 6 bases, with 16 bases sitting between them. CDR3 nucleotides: TGTGCCTGGAGTCTTAGGACCACCTCGGCCGGGGAGCTGTTTTTT. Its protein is CAWSLRTTSAGELFF.

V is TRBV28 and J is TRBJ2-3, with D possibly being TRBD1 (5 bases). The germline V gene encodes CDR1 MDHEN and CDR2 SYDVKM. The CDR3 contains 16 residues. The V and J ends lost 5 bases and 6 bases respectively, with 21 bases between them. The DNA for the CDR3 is TGTGCCAGCAGTCCCCCCGCGCAGGGTCATCCGGATACGCAGTATTTT. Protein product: CASSPPAQGHPDTQYF.

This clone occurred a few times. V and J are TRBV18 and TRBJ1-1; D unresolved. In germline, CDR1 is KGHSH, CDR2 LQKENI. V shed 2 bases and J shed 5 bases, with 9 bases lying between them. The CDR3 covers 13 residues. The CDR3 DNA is TGTGCCAGCTCACCAAACGTGGTTACTGAAGCTTTCTTT. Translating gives CASSPNVVTEAFF.

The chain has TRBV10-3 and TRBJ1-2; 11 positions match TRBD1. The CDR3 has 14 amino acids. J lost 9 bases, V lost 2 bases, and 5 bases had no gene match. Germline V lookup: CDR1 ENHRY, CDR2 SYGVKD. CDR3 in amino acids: CAISEGQGAFSYTF. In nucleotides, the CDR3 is TGTGCCATCAGTGAGGGACAGGGGGCTTTTAGCTACACCTTC.

The CDR3 sequence is CASSVTGLQETQYF. CDR3 nucleotide sequence: TGTGCCAGCAGTGTAACAGGGCTCCAAGAGACCCAGTACTTC. V and J are TRBV27 and TRBJ2-5, with D maybe TRBD1 (6 bases). The CDR3 consists of 14 residues. CDR1 and CDR2 from the germline V gene are MNHEY and SMNVEV (reference sequence). Trimming removed 5 bases at V and 1 base at J, with 11 bases between.

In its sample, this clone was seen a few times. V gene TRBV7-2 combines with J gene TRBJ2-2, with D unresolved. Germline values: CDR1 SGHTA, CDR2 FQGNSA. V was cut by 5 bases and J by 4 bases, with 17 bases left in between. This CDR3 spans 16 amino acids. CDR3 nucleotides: TGTGCCAGCAGCCCTCACTGGGGTTCAGGCACCGGGGAGCTGTTTTTT. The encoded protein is CASSPHWGSGTGELFF.

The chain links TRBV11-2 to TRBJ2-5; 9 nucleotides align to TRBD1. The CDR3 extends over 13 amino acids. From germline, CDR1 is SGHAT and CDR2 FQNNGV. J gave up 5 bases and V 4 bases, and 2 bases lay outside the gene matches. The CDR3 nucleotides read TGTGCCAGCAGCTCGACAGGGGGGGAGACCCAGTACTTC. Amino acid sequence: CASSSTGGETQYF. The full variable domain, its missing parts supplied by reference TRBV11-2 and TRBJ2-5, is EAGVAQSPRYKIIEKRQSVAFWCNPISGHATLYWYQQILGQGPKLLIQFQNNGVVDDSQLPKDRFSAERLKGVDSTLKIQPAKLEDSAVYLCASSSTGGETQYFGPGTRLLVL.

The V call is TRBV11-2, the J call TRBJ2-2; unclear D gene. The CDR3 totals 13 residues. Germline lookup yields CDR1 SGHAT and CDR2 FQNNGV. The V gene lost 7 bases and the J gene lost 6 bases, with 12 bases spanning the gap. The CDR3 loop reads CASIGQIPGELFF. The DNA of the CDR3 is TGTGCCAGCATCGGGCAGATCCCCGGGGAGCTGTTTTTT.

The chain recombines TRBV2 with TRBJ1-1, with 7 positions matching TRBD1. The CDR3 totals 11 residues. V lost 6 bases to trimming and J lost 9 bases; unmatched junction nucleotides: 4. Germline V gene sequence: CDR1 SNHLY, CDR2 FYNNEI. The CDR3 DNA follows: TGTGCCAGCAGCCAAGGGGGCCAAGCTTTCTTT. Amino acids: CASSQGGQAFF.

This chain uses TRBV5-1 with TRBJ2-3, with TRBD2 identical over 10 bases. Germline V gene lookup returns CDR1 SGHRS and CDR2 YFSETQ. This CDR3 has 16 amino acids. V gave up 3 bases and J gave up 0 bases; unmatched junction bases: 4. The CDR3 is CASSSGTSASTDTQYF. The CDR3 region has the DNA TGCGCCAGCAGCTCGGGGACTAGCGCCAGCACAGATACGCAGTATTTT.

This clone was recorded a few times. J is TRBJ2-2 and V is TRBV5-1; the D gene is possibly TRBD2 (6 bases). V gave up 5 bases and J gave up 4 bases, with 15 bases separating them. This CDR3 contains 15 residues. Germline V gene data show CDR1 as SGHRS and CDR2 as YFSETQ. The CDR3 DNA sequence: TGCGCCAGCAGTCCCCCGCGGGAACGCACCGGGGAGCTGTTTTTT. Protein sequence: CASSPPRERTGELFF.

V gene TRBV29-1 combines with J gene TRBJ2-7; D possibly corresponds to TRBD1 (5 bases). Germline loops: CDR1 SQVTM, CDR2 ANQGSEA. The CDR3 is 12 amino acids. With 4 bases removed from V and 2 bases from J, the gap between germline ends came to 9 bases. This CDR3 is CSVASGTYEQYF. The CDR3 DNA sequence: TGCAGCGTTGCCTCAGGGACCTACGAGCAGTACTTC.

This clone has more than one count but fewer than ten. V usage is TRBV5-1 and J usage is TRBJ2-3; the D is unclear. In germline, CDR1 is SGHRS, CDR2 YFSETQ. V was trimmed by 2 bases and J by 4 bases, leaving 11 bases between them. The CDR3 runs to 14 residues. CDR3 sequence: CASSLGPAADTQYF. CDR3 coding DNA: TGCGCCAGCAGCTTAGGACCAGCCGCAGATACGCAGTATTTT.

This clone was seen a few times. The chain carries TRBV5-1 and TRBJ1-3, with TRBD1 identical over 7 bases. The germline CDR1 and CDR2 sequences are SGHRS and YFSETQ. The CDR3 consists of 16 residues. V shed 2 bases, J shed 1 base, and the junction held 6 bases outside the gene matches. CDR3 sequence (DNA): TGCGCCAGCAGCTTACAGGGGACCGGGTCTGGAAACACCATATATTTT. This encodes CASSLQGTGSGNTIYF.

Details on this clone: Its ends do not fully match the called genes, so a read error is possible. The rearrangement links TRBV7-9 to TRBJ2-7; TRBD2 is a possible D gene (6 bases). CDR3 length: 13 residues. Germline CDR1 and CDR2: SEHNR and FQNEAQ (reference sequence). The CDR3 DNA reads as TGTGCCGGCAGCTCAGGAGGGGTCTACGAGCAGTACTTC. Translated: CAGSSGGVYEQYF. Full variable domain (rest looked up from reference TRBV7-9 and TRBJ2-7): DTGVSQNPRHKITKRGQNVTFRCDPISEHNRLYWYRQTLGQGPEFLTYFQNEAQLEKSRLLSDRFSAERPKGSFSTLEIQRTEQGDSAMYLCAGSSGGVYEQYFGPGTRLTVT.

The CDR3 spells CASRLAGRVETQYF. DNA of the CDR3: TGTGCCAGTCGACTAGCGGGTCGGGTAGAGACCCAGTACTTC. The chain couples TRBV7-9 to TRBJ2-5, with 10 bases that match TRBD2. The germline CDR1 and CDR2 sequences are SEHNR and FQNEAQ (reference sequence). Trimming removed 9 bases from V and 4 bases from J; junction bases left unmatched: 8. The CDR3 covers 14 residues.

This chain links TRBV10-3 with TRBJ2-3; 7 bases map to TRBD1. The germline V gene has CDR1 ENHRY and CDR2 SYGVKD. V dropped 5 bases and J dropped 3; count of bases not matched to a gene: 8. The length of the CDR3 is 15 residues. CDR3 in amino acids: CAISTPRGTTDTQYF. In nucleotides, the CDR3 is TGTGCCATCAGTACGCCCAGGGGGACGACAGATACGCAGTATTTT.

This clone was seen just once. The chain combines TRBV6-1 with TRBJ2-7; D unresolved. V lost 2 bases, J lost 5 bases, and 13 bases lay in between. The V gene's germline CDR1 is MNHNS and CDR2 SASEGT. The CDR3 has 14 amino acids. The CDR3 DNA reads TGTGCCAGCAGTGAAAAAGGGAAAGAGGACGAGCAGTACTTC. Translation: CASSEKGKEDEQYF.

Here the CDR3 reads CASSQDGVPGELFF. CDR3 nucleotides: TGCGCCAGCAGCCAAGATGGGGTTCCAGGGGAGCTGTTTTTT. The V call is TRBV4-1, the J call TRBJ2-2, with D unclear. Germline V gives CDR1 MGHRA, CDR2 YSYEKL. Trimming cost V 0 bases and J 8 bases, with 10 bases left between them. The CDR3 extends over 14 amino acids.

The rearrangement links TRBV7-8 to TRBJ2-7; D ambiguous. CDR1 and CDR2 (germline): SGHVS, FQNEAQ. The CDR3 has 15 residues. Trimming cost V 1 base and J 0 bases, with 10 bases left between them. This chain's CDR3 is CASSLEGRISYEQYF. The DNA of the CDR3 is TGTGCCAGCAGCTTAGAGGGCAGGATCTCCTACGAGCAGTACTTC.

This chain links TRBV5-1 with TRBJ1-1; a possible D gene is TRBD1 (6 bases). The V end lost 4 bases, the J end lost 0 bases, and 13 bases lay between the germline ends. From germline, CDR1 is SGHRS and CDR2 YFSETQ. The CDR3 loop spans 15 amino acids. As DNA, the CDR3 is TGCGCCAGCAGCCAGGGGATGGGAATGAACACTGAAGCTTTCTTT. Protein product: CASSQGMGMNTEAFF.

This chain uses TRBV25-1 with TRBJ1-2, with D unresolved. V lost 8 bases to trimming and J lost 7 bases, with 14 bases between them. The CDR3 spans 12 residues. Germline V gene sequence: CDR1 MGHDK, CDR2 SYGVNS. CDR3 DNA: TGTGCCAGCCGAGGAGGGTCATCTGGCTACACCTTC. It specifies CASRGGSSGYTF.